The 4 T cell receptor beta chains reported below all come from one sample, sequenced in a study of blood T cell repertoires in COVID-19 (TCRdb year 2020). The library was prepared using the immunoSEQ multiplex PCR assay. TCRdb retrieved this table from immuneACCESS and kept in-frame rearrangements only. Not all clones are present; in checked studies, unresolved V genes account for under half, and no reason is known for the remainder. The sample table lists under 400,000 clones, over 85% of them with a count of one. The top ten clones comprise around 3.9% of the sample. Sequencing was performed on peripheral blood. The receptors were gathered from a woman in her sixties or seventies with COVID-19, enrolled during active disease.

This chain connects TRBV27 to TRBJ1-2; 7 nucleotides align to TRBD1. Germline CDR1 is MNHEY and CDR2 is SMNVEV (reference sequence). V dropped 5 bases and J dropped 8; count of bases not matched to a gene: 8. The CDR3 covers 13 residues. CDR3 amino acids: CASSPDRSLGYTF. The CDR3, as DNA: TGTGCCAGCAGTCCGGACAGGTCCCTGGGCTACACCTTC.

The V and J genes are TRBV28 and TRBJ2-1; 8 bases are a match to TRBD2. Trimming took 9 bases from V and 0 from J; bases not matched to a gene: 10. The length of the CDR3 is 16 residues. Germline CDR1 is MDHEN and CDR2 is SYDVKM. The DNA for the CDR3 is TGTGCCAGTAGGGGGGAACTAGCGGACTCCTACAATGAGCAGTTCTTC. Its translation is CASRGELADSYNEQFF.

The chain combines TRBV19 with TRBJ2-4, with D perhaps TRBD2 (5 bases). The CDR3 has 13 residues. Germline CDR1 LNHDA, CDR2 SQIVND (reference sequence). Trimming removed 8 bases from V and 4 bases from J, with 12 bases in between. DNA of the CDR3: TGTGCCAGTGAAGGAGGAGAAAAAAACATTCAGTACTTC. Amino acid sequence: CASEGGEKNIQYF.

J is TRBJ2-3 and V is TRBV6-6, with 7 bases fitting TRBD1. The V gene's germline CDR1 is MNHNY and CDR2 SVGAGI (reference sequence). V shed 5 bases and J 0 bases; nucleotides not matched to a gene: 2. There are 14 residues in the CDR3. CDR3 protein: CASSRDSSTDTQYF. The CDR3 bases are TGTGCCAGCAGTCGGGACAGCAGCACAGATACGCAGTATTTT.